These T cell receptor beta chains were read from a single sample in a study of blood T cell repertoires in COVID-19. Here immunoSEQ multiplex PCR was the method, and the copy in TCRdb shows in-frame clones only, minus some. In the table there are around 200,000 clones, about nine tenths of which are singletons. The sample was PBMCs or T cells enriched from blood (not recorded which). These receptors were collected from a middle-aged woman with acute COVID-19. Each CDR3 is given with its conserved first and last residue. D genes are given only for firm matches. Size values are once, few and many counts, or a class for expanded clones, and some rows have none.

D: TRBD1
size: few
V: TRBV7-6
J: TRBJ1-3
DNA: TGTGCCAGCAGCGAAACCACAGGGGGCGTTGGAAACACCATATATTTT
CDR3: CASSETTGGVGNTIYF

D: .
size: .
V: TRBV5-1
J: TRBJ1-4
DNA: TGCGCCAGCAGCTTGGCCGGGAGGGGTGAAGAAAAACTGTTTTTT
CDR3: CASSLAGRGEEKLFF

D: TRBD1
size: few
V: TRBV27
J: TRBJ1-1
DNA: TGTGCCAGCAGTTTCCAGGGGGTTACTGAAGCTTTCTTT
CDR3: CASSFQGVTEAFF

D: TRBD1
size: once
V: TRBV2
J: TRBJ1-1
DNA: TGTGCCAGCAGGGCGACAGGGGGGAACACTGAAGCTTTCTTT
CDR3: CASRATGGNTEAFF

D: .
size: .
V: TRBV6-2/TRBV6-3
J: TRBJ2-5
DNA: TGTGCCAGCAGTTCCTACGGCACAGGGAGAACGGAGACCCAGTACTTC
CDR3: CASSSYGTGRTETQYF

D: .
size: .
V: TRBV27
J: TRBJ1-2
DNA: TGTGCCAGCAGTCCTACGGGATACTATGGCTACACCTTC
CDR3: CASSPTGYYGYTF

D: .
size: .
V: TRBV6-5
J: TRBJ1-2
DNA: TGTGCCAGCAGTCCCAGGGGAGCCTACAACTATGGCTACACCTTC
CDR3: CASSPRGAYNYGYTF

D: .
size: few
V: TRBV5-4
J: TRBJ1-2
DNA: TGTGCCAGCAGCTTGGAACAGCTTTATGGCTACACCTTC
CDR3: CASSLEQLYGYTF

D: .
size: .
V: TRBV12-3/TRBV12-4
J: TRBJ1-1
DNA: TGTGCCAGCAGTTTAGCACACAACACTGAAGCTTTCTTT
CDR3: CASSLAHNTEAFF

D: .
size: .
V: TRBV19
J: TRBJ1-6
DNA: TGTGCCAGTAGTAAAGGACGGGGAGCCTATAATTCACCCCTCCACTTT
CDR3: CASSKGRGAYNSPLHF

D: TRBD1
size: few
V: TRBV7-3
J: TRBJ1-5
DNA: TGTGCCAGCAGCTTAACACCAGGGGGAGATCAGCCCCAGCATTTT
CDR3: CASSLTPGGDQPQHF

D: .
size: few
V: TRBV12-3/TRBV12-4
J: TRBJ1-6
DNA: TGTGCCAGCAGTTTAGACAGAAATTCACCCCTCCACTTT
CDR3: CASSLDRNSPLHF

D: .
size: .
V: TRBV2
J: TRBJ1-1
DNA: TGTGCCAGCAGTGAGGCCCTGCCAGAAGCTTTCTTT
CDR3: CASSEALPEAFF

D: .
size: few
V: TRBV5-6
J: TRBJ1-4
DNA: TGTGCCAGCAGCCGGAGGGTGGGAAATGAAAAACTGTTTTTT
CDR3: CASSRRVGNEKLFF

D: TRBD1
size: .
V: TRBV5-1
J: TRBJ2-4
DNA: TGCGCCAGCAGCGGGACAGGGGGACTAGCCAAAAACATTCAGTACTTC
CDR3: CASSGTGGLAKNIQYF

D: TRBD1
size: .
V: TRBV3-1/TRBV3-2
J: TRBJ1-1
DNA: TGTGCCACCACAGGTCCCGGGACAGGGAACACTGAAGCTTTCTTT
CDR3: CATTGPGTGNTEAFF

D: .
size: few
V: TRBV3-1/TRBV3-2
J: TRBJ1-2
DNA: TGTGCCAGCAGCCATCTAGGGACTTTGGGCTACACCTTC
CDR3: CASSHLGTLGYTF

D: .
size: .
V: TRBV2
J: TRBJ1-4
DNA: TGTGCCAGCGCCGGGACATCGAATGAAAAACTGTTTTTT
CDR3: CASAGTSNEKLFF

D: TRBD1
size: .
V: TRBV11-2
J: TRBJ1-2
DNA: TGTGCCAGCAGCATGGGACAGGGGGCTGTCTATGGCTACACCTTC
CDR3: CASSMGQGAVYGYTF

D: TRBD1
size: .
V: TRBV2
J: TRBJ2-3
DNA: TGTGCCAGCATCAAGGGGGCGGATACGCAGTATTTT
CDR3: CASIKGADTQYF

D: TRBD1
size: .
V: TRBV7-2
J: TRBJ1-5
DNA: TGTGCCAGCAGCCCGCGGACAGGGGGCTTTCAGCCCCAGCATTTT
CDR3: CASSPRTGGFQPQHF

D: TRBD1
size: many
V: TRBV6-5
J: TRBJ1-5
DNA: TGTGCCAGCAACCGAGACAGGGTGGGGAATCAGCCCCAGCATTTT
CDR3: CASNRDRVGNQPQHF

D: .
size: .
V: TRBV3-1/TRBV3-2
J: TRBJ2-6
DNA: TGTGCCAGCAGCCAAGGGCGAGGAGGGGCCAACGTCCTGACTTTC
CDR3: CASSQGRGGANVLTF

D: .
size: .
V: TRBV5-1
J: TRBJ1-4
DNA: TGCGCCAGCAGCTTGCCAGGGACTAATGAAAAACTGTTTTTT
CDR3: CASSLPGTNEKLFF

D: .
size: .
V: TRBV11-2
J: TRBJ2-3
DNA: TGTGCCAGCAGCTTATATCCAGATACGCAGTATTTT
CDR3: CASSLYPDTQYF

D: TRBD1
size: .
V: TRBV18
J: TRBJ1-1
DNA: TGTGCCAGCTCACCTGACAGGGGGAACACTGAAGCTTTCTTT
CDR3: CASSPDRGNTEAFF

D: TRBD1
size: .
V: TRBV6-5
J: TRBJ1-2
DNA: TGTGCCAGCAGTTACTCGCCAGGGGGTGTTGGCTACACCTTC
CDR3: CASSYSPGGVGYTF

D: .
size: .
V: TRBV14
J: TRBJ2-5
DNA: TGTGCCAGCAGCCAAGATGAGGCGGCGAACCAAGAGACCCAGTACTTC
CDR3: CASSQDEAANQETQYF

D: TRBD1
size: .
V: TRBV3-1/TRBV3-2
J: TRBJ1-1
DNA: TGTGCCAGCAGCGTACCGGGGCGCGGACAGGGAAAGGAAGGAGCTTTCTTT
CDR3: CASSVPGRGQGKEGAFF

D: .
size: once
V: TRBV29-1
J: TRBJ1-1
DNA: TGCAGCGTTGGCCGGCAGGGGTACGGTGAAGCTTTCTTT
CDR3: CSVGRQGYGEAFF

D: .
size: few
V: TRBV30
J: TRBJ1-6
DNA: TGTGCCTGGACAGGGATTTTAGGTTCACCCCTCCACTTT
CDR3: CAWTGILGSPLHF

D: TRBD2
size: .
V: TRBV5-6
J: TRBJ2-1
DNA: TGTGCCAGCAGCTTGGCCGAGCGGGGAAGGGATGAGCAGTTCTTC
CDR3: CASSLAERGRDEQFF

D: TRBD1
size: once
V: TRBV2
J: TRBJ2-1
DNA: TGTGCCAGCAGTGGCCGGGACAGGGGCCTCTACAATGAGCAGTTCTTC
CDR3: CASSGRDRGLYNEQFF

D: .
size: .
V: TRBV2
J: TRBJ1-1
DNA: TGTGCCAGCGCAGGTGAAGCTTTCTTT
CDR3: CASAGEAFF

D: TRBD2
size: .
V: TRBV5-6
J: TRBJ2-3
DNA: TGTGCCAGCAGCCTGCGGACTAGCGGGGGGTCTACGCAGTATTTT
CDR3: CASSLRTSGGSTQYF

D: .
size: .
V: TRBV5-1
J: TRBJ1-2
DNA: TGCGCCAGCAGCCCCAACCCTGGGACACAATATGGCTACACCTTC
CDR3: CASSPNPGTQYGYTF

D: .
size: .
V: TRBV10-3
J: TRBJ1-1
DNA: TGTGCCATCAGTCAGGGCACTGAAGCTTTCTTT
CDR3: CAISQGTEAFF

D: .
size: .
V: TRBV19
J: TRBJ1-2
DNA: TGTGCCAGTACCGAGACGGCAGGACATAACTATGGCTACACCTTC
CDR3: CASTETAGHNYGYTF

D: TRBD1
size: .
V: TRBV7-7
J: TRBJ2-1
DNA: TGTGCTAGCAGCTTAGAGTTTAGGACAGGGGCCTACAATGAGCAGTTCTTC
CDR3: CASSLEFRTGAYNEQFF

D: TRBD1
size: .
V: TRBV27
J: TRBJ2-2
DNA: TGTGCCAGCAGACAGACAGGGGGCTTCGGGGAGCTGTTTTTT
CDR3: CASRQTGGFGELFF

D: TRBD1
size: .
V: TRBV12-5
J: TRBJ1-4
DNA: TGTGCTAGTGGTTTCTACCGGACAGGGGGCAATGAAAAACTGTTTTTT
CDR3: CASGFYRTGGNEKLFF

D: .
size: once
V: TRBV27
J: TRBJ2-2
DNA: TGTGCCAGCAGTTTATCCCTAGGGGGAACCGGGGAGCTGTTTTTT
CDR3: CASSLSLGGTGELFF

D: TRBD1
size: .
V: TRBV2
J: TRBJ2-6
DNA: TGTGCCAGCAGAATCGGCTCCGGGACAGGCCTCTCTGGGGCCAACGTCCTGACTTTC
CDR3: CASRIGSGTGLSGANVLTF

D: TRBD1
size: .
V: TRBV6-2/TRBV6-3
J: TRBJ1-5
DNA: TGTGCCAGCAGTTACACAGGGGGCAATCAGCCCCAGCATTTT
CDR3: CASSYTGGNQPQHF

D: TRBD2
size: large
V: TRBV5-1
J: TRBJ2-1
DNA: TGCGCCAGCAGCACCGGGGGGGTTCGAGATGAGCAGTTCTTC
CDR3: CASSTGGVRDEQFF

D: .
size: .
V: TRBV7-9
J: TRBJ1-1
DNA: TGTGCCAGCAGAAGTAAACGGCGGTTGAACACTGAAGCTTTCTTT
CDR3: CASRSKRRLNTEAFF